This TCR beta chain was sequenced for a study of shared clonotypes between healthy human individuals. Trimming stripped 1 base from V and 1 base from J, with 5 bases between. Germline values: CDR1 GTSNPN, CDR2 SVGIG (reference sequence). CDR3 size: 14 residues. Positive CCR7 selection of CD45RO-negative cells yielded the naive CD8 cells, and terminally differentiated effector memory CD45RA+ cells were excluded. Assay used: immunoSEQ multiplex PCR; TCRdb lists only in-frame clones, some missing. The top ten clones hold about 25% of a sample with about 820,000 clones, around 93% of them seen once. Regarding this clone: This CDR3 is also generated by other DNA sequences in the sample.

Sequenced input: naive CD8+ T cells sorted from blood. This TCR was sampled from a man between 25 and 39 years old in good health. The gene calls are TRBV30 and TRBJ2-6, with D possibly matching TRBD2 (5 bases). The CDR3 region is CAWSGGSGANVLTF. The CDR3 DNA reads as TGTGCCTGGAGTGGAGGGTCTGGGGCCAACGTCCTGACTTTC.